This record concerns one T cell receptor beta chain sequence. Its antigen remains unknown. This specimen comes from a study of identical twins. The study, taken as a whole, reports: The more abundant beta clonotypes in cord blood had fewer insertions, and memory repertoires did not show this. Analyses of zero insertions could, in part, be confounded by invariant MAIT and iNKT cells.

cDNA molecules carried unique molecular identifiers, and template switching added a universal primer site. TCRdb re-analysed the 5' RACE reads in MiXCR, keeping a single row per CDR3 protein. Of some 630,000 distinct CDR3 sequences listed, 7% to 7.5% are singletons. The same specimen was also included in a second study, on yellow fever vaccine responses in identical twins.

Sample: PBMCs. This receptor was identified in a woman under 30 in good health.

The DNA for the CDR3 is TGCAGTGCTAGGGTGGACTCCTGGGGAGGGGAGCTGTTTTTT. Its translation: CSARVDSWGGELFF. The chain recombines TRBV20-1 with TRBJ2-2; maybe TRBD2 (5 bases). The CDR3 covers 14 residues. Germline assignment: CDR1 DFQATT and CDR2 SNEGSKA (reference sequence). Trimming cost V 3 bases and J 8 bases, with 16 bases left between them.